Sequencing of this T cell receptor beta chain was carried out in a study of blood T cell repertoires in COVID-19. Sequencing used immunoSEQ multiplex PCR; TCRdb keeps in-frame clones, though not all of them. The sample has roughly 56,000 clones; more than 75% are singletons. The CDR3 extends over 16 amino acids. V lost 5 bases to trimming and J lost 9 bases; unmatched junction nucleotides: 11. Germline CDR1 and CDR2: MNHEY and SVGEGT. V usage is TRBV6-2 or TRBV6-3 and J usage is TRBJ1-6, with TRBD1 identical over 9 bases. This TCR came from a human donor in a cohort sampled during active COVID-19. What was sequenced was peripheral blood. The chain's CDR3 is CASSAMRTGEGSPLHF. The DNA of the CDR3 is TGTGCCAGCAGTGCAATGCGGACAGGGGAAGGTTCACCCCTCCACTTT.